These 29 T cell receptor beta chains were sequenced from one sample in a study of CD8 T cells in Susac syndrome (dated by TCRdb to about 2019). Library preparation used the immunoSEQ multiplex PCR assay. RNA was extracted using the RNeasy kit, and about 0.5 to 1 ug of the RNA was reverse transcribed with random hexamers. The raw public data were reprocessed by TCRdb itself: fastp quality trimming at Q25, MiXCR clonotype calling, in-frame beta chains only. Rows are combined by CDR3 protein, so each entry shows the most common genes and DNA. In this sample the table shows around 280,000 distinct CDR3 sequences, around 92% of which occur a single time. Clones ranked in the top ten supply 0.065% of the sample. The sequenced sample was CD4+ T cells from PBMCs. The receptors originated from a human donor with multiple sclerosis.

The chain has TRBV7-8 and TRBJ2-7; D may be TRBD1 (6 bases). Trimming took off 5 bases at V and 6 bases at J, with 17 bases between the two ends. CDR1 SGHVS and CDR2 FQNEAQ come from the germline V gene. The CDR3 totals 14 residues. CDR3 coding DNA: TGTGCCAGCAGCAACCCAACAGGGCAGGGCGAGCAGTACTTC. This encodes CASSNPTGQGEQYF.

This chain uses TRBV18 with TRBJ1-2; 8 bases map to TRBD1. The J segment lost 6 bases and the V segment lost 5 bases, leaving 11 bases of the junction unmatched. Germline CDR1 and CDR2: KGHSH and LQKENI. This CDR3 is 15 amino acids long. The CDR3 DNA follows: TGTGCCAGCTCATCCCTGGACAGGGCGGTCCATGGCTACACCTTC. Amino acid sequence: CASSSLDRAVHGYTF.

J is TRBJ1-2 and V is TRBV6-5, with no clear D. Trimming stripped 2 bases from V and 1 base from J, with 5 bases between. CDR3 length equals 13 residues. From germline, CDR1 is MNHEY and CDR2 SVGAGI. The DNA of the CDR3 is TGTGCCAGCAGTTACGACGTTAACTATGGCTACACCTTC. It translates to CASSYDVNYGYTF.

The table lists this clonotype with a few counts. The chain is built from TRBV7-9 and TRBJ1-1; the D is unclear. V was trimmed by 5 bases and J by 2 bases, leaving 9 bases between them. Germline V gene sequence: CDR1 SEHNR, CDR2 FQNEAQ (reference sequence). CDR3 length: 13 amino acids. CDR3 sequence (DNA): TGTGCCAGCAGCCCCTCGGGTAACACTGAAGCTTTCTTT. Protein sequence: CASSPSGNTEAFF.

The chain uses TRBV7-9 and TRBJ2-1; D remains ambiguous. Germline loops: CDR1 SEHNR, CDR2 FQNEAQ (reference sequence). Trimming removed 1 base at V and 8 bases at J, with 9 bases between. The CDR3 contains 13 residues. The CDR3 is CASSLEWVHEQFF. The DNA for the CDR3 is TGTGCCAGCAGCTTAGAATGGGTTCATGAGCAGTTCTTC.

The CDR3 region has the DNA TGTGCCAGCAGCCAAGTCGGTTCGGCCAGCAACACCGGGGAGCTGTTTTTT. It specifies CASSQVGSASNTGELFF. The chain recombines TRBV4-2 with TRBJ2-2; D gene uncertain. The CDR3 spans 17 residues. V lost 1 base and J 2 bases, leaving 14 bases between the germline ends. Germline values: CDR1 LGHNA, CDR2 YNFKEQ.

This clonotype appeared a single time. The V and J genes are TRBV12-3 or TRBV12-4 and TRBJ2-7; D is unresolved. Between the trimmed V and J ends, which lost 1 base and 0 bases, there was a span of 10 bases. The length of the CDR3 is 15 residues. The CDR3 sequence is CASSLGTASSYEQYF. The CDR3 region has the DNA TGTGCCAGCAGTTTAGGTACGGCCTCCTCCTACGAGCAGTACTTC.

The CDR3 nucleotides read TGTGCCAGCAGTGACAGAGGAAGAACTAAAGCTTTCTTT. It encodes CASSDRGRTKAFF. The rearrangement uses TRBV2 and TRBJ1-1; no clear D gene. The CDR3 runs to 13 residues. V lost 3 bases to trimming and J lost 9 bases, with 14 bases between them. Germline CDR1 reads SNHLY; CDR2 reads FYNNEI.

This chain links TRBV11-2 with TRBJ1-6, with D uncertain. This CDR3 spans 14 amino acids. Germline-derived CDR1 and CDR2 are SGHAT and FQNNGV. V lost 2 bases, J lost 3 bases, and 5 bases lay in between. CDR3 region: CASSLFSYNSPLHF. The CDR3 region has the DNA TGTGCCAGCAGCTTATTCAGCTATAATTCACCCCTCCACTTT.

This chain connects TRBV5-1 to TRBJ2-3; D uncertain. From germline, CDR1 is SGHRS and CDR2 YFSETQ. The CDR3 is 14 residues long. With 0 bases removed from V and 2 bases from J, the gap between germline ends came to 7 bases. DNA for the CDR3: TGCGCCAGCAGCTTGGAGGTAGCCACAGATACGCAGTATTTT. This sequence encodes CASSLEVATDTQYF.

This clonotype has just a few counts. The V call is TRBV7-3, the J call TRBJ1-1, with unresolved D. The CDR3 consists of 13 residues. V was cut by 3 bases and J by 0 bases, with 5 bases left in between. Germline assignment: CDR1 SGHTA and CDR2 FQGTGA. CDR3 in DNA: TGTGCCAGCAGCTTTTCGTTGAACACTGAAGCTTTCTTT. It yields the protein CASSFSLNTEAFF.

V usage is TRBV18 and J usage is TRBJ2-5; 11 bases map to TRBD2. The germline gives CDR1 KGHSH, CDR2 LQKENI. Trimming removed 1 base from V and 4 bases from J; junction bases left unmatched: 5. The CDR3 runs to 16 residues. The chain's CDR3 is CASSPQLAGVGETQYF. In nucleotides, the CDR3 is TGTGCCAGCTCACCACAACTAGCGGGGGTAGGAGAGACCCAGTACTTC. The variable domain in full, with the rest retrieved from reference TRBV18 and TRBJ2-5, is NAGVMQNPRHLVRRRGQEARLRCSPMKGHSHVYWYRQLPEEGLKFMVYLQKENIIDESGMPKERFSAEFPKEGPSILRIQQVVRGDSAAYFCASSPQLAGVGETQYFGPGTRLLVL.

J is TRBJ2-1 and V is TRBV12-3 or TRBV12-4; no clear D gene. V lost 6 bases, J lost 3 bases, and 9 bases lay in between. This CDR3 is 13 amino acids long. CDR3 in amino acids: CASSGFSYNEQFF. As DNA, the CDR3 is TGTGCCAGCAGCGGGTTTAGCTACAATGAGCAGTTCTTC.

V gene TRBV6-1 combines with J gene TRBJ2-3; 9 bases fit TRBD1. This CDR3 is 16 amino acids long. The junction had 12 bases not matched to a gene; V was cut back by 6 bases and J by 5 bases. The germline V gene has CDR1 MNHNS and CDR2 SASEGT. In DNA, the CDR3 is TGTGCCAGCAGCCACGTACGGGGACAGGGTGTAGATACGCAGTATTTT. Its protein product is CASSHVRGQGVDTQYF.

The rearrangement links TRBV5-4 to TRBJ2-5, with 9 bases fitting TRBD1. CDR3 length: 13 residues. Losses at the gene ends were 3 bases for V and 3 bases for J; bases not matched to a gene: 0. Germline CDR1 reads SGHNT; CDR2 reads YYREEE (reference sequence). The CDR3 loop is CASSWTGEETQYF. For the CDR3, the DNA is TGTGCCAGCAGCTGGACAGGGGAAGAGACCCAGTACTTC.

The V and J genes are TRBV15 and TRBJ2-7; D ambiguous. Trimming cost V 0 bases and J 0 bases, with 12 bases left between them. The CDR3 covers 16 residues. In germline, CDR1 is LNHNV, CDR2 YYDKDF (reference sequence). CDR3 residues: CATSRDYRSSSYEQYF. CDR3 sequence (DNA): TGTGCCACCAGCAGAGATTACCGGAGCAGCTCCTACGAGCAGTACTTC.

The chain has TRBV30 and TRBJ1-6; tentatively, D is TRBD1 (5 bases). Per the germline V gene, CDR1 is GTSNPN and CDR2 is SVGIG (reference sequence). V dropped 2 bases and J dropped 9 bases, with 11 bases sitting between them. CDR3 length: 13 amino acids. The CDR3 region has the DNA TGTGCCTGGAGTATCAGGGAGGTTTCACCCCTCCACTTT. Its translation is CAWSIREVSPLHF.

The gene calls are TRBV20-1 and TRBJ1-5, with no clear D. The V end was cut by 4 bases, the J end by 6 bases, with 13 bases between. In germline, CDR1 is DFQATT, CDR2 SNEGSKA (reference sequence). CDR3 size: 13 residues. This CDR3 reads CSAIRGRSQPQHF. As DNA, the CDR3 is TGCAGTGCTATCCGGGGTAGGAGTCAGCCCCAGCATTTT.

V usage is TRBV19 and J usage is TRBJ1-2, with 7 bases matching TRBD1. Looked up from germline, CDR1 is LNHDA and CDR2 is SQIVND (reference sequence). The V and J ends lost 0 bases and 8 bases, in that order; junction bases with no gene match: 18. This CDR3 has 18 residues. CDR3 residues: CASSIEIYGSGTEGGYTF. Written as DNA, the CDR3 is TGTGCCAGTAGTATAGAGATATACGGGTCCGGGACAGAAGGCGGCTACACCTTC.

The chain carries TRBV29-1 and TRBJ2-7; D perhaps matches TRBD2 (6 bases). Germline-derived CDR1 and CDR2 are SQVTM and ANQGSEA. The CDR3 extends over 11 amino acids. Between the trimmed V and J ends, which lost 5 bases and 3 bases, there was a span of 8 bases. The CDR3 coding sequence is TGCAGCGTTAGTAGCGGCTACGAGCAGTACTTC. Translating gives CSVSSGYEQYF.

This chain joins TRBV7-3 and TRBJ2-5; D may be TRBD1 (6 bases). Deletions cut 5 bases from V and 3 bases from J, with 13 bases between. Germline V gene lookup returns CDR1 SGHTA and CDR2 FQGTGA. CDR3 length equals 14 residues. The CDR3 DNA reads as TGTGCCAGCAGCCCAGGGGTAGGGAAAGAGACCCAGTACTTC. Amino acids: CASSPGVGKETQYF. The full variable domain, in which reference TRBV7-3 and TRBJ2-5 provide the parts outside the CDR3, is GAGVSQTPSNKVTEKGKYVELRCDPISGHTALYWYRQSLGQGPEFLIYFQGTGAADDSGLPNDRFFAVRPEGSVSTLKIQRTERGDSAVYLCASSPGVGKETQYFGPGTRLLVL.

This CDR3 reads CSVPAGSGANVLTF. CDR3 DNA: TGCAGCGTCCCCGCGGGCAGTGGGGCCAACGTCCTGACTTTC. The rearrangement joins TRBV29-1 to TRBJ2-6; D perhaps matches TRBD2 (5 bases). The CDR3 is made up of 14 amino acids. V was cut by 6 bases and J by 3 bases, with 12 bases left in between. CDR1 and CDR2 (germline): SQVTM, ANQGSEA.

V usage is TRBV7-2 and J usage is TRBJ2-7; maybe TRBD2 (5 bases). Germline V gene data show CDR1 as SGHTA and CDR2 as FQGNSA. CDR3 length: 12 amino acids. Trimming took off 5 bases at V and 4 bases at J, with 9 bases between the two ends. The CDR3 protein is CASSPSGYEQYF. The CDR3 DNA follows: TGTGCCAGCAGCCCCTCGGGGTACGAGCAGTACTTC.

The chain carries TRBV30 and TRBJ2-6; D gene unclear. Germline V lookup: CDR1 GTSNPN, CDR2 SVGIG (reference sequence). V lost 0 bases and J lost 4, with 10 bases in between. CDR3 size: 15 residues. The CDR3 here is CAWSVTLRGANVLTF. Written as DNA, the CDR3 is TGTGCCTGGAGTGTAACCCTTCGGGGGGCCAACGTCCTGACTTTC.

The CDR3 protein is CASTPERGAGSYNEQFF. The CDR3 nucleotides are TGTGCCAGCACCCCGGAGAGGGGGGCTGGCTCCTACAATGAGCAGTTCTTC. This chain joins TRBV6-2 or TRBV6-3 and TRBJ2-1; D may match TRBD1 or TRBD2 (6 bases each). In germline, CDR1 is MNHEY, CDR2 SVGEGT. Trimming pared 7 bases from V and 0 bases from J, leaving 19 bases between. The CDR3 has 17 residues.

The chain links TRBV19 to TRBJ1-5; D ambiguous. The CDR3 sequence is 15 residues long. Per the germline V gene, CDR1 is LNHDA and CDR2 is SQIVND (reference sequence). V lost 9 bases and J lost 3, with 18 bases in between. The DNA of the CDR3 is TGTGCCAGCTCACCGGGCCGACGGGACAATCAGCCCCAGCATTTT. This sequence encodes CASSPGRRDNQPQHF.

The chain links TRBV27 to TRBJ2-5; TRBD1 aligns across 7 bases. CDR1 is MNHEY and CDR2 is SMNVEV in the germline V gene (reference sequence). Trimming took 7 bases from V and 4 from J; bases not matched to a gene: 9. The CDR3 spans 14 residues. CDR3 amino acids: CASNRQGMGETQYF. In DNA form, the CDR3 reads TGTGCCAGCAACCGACAGGGTATGGGAGAGACCCAGTACTTC.

In DNA, the CDR3 is TGCGCCAGCAGCCCACAGACAGGGCAAGTGAACACTGAAGCTTTCTTT. The encoded protein is CASSPQTGQVNTEAFF. This chain links TRBV5-1 with TRBJ1-1; 7 bases are a match to TRBD1. Trimming cost V 4 bases and J 0 bases; bases outside gene matches: 9. Germline V gene lookup returns CDR1 SGHRS and CDR2 YFSETQ. There are 16 residues in the CDR3.

The chain employs TRBV29-1 and TRBJ2-7; TRBD1 matches 8 bases. Germline V lookup: CDR1 SQVTM, CDR2 ANQGSEA. CDR3 length equals 14 residues. Unmatched junction bases numbered 10, after V lost 6 bases and J lost 3 bases. In DNA, the CDR3 is TGCAGCGTACGCAGGGGGCGAGGGGTCTACGAGCAGTACTTC. It yields the protein CSVRRGRGVYEQYF.